This passage covers 29 T cell receptor beta chains from one sample sequenced in a study of blood T cell repertoires in COVID-19. TCRdb keeps only in-frame clones here, not all; method: immunoSEQ multiplex PCR. The repertoire holds 110,000 or so clones, with 75% to 90% as singletons. Specimen: peripheral blood. The source is a man between 70 and 80 years old with active or convalescent COVID-19.

The genes are TRBV5-1 and TRBJ2-7; D may be TRBD2 (5 bases). The CDR3 runs 13 residues. The germline V gene encodes CDR1 SGHRS and CDR2 YFSETQ. Trimming pared 3 bases from V and 3 bases from J, leaving 10 bases between. The CDR3 reads CASSYGINYEQYF. Here the CDR3 DNA reads TGCGCCAGCAGCTACGGGATTAACTACGAGCAGTACTTC. Supplemented by reference TRBV5-1 and TRBJ2-7, the full variable domain reads KAGVTQTPRYLIKTRGQQVTLSCSPISGHRSVSWYQQTPGQGLQFLFEYFSETQRNKGNFPGRFSGRQFSNSRSEMNVSTLELGDSALYLCASSYGINYEQYFGPGTRLTVT.

V gene TRBV28 combines with J gene TRBJ2-1; TRBD2 aligns across 7 bases. The V gene's germline CDR1 is MDHEN and CDR2 SYDVKM. Trimming cost V 8 bases and J 3 bases; bases outside gene matches: 4. The length of the CDR3 is 13 residues. CDR3 sequence: CASQRENYNEQFF. The CDR3 coding sequence is TGTGCCAGCCAGCGGGAAAACTACAATGAGCAGTTCTTC.

The chain links TRBV29-1 to TRBJ2-1; 8 nucleotides match TRBD2. CDR3 length: 14 residues. The trim removed 6 bases at V and 8 bases at J, leaving 12 bases unmatched. In germline, CDR1 is SQVTM, CDR2 ANQGSEA. CDR3 coding DNA: TGCAGCGTCGCCGGGACTAGGGGTCAATATGAGCAGTTCTTC. Translating it yields CSVAGTRGQYEQFF.

The chain employs TRBV5-4 and TRBJ1-1, with D unclear. V lost 9 bases and J 0 bases, leaving 12 bases between the germline ends. The CDR3 extends over 13 amino acids. CDR1 is SGHNT and CDR2 is YYREEE in the germline V gene (reference sequence). CDR3 amino acids: CATNGGLNTEAFF. For the CDR3, the DNA is TGTGCCACCAACGGCGGGCTGAACACTGAAGCTTTCTTT.

The chain employs TRBV10-3 and TRBJ2-7; D perhaps matches TRBD1 (6 bases). The CDR3 length is 14 residues. Germline lookup yields CDR1 ENHRY and CDR2 SYGVKD. V was clipped by 6 bases and J by 0 bases, with 12 bases between them. The CDR3 DNA reads as TGTGCCATCAGCGCACAGGGAGCCTCCTACGAGCAGTACTTC. It codes for CAISAQGASYEQYF.

This clone was counted only a few times. This chain links TRBV28 with TRBJ1-1; TRBD1 matches 10 bases. The CDR3 contains 15 residues. Germline V lookup: CDR1 MDHEN, CDR2 SYDVKM. V gave up 5 bases and J gave up 3 bases; unmatched junction bases: 6. The CDR3 reads CASSPSGQGYTEAFF. DNA of the CDR3: TGTGCCAGCAGTCCCTCGGGACAGGGGTACACTGAAGCTTTCTTT.

The V call is TRBV19, the J call TRBJ1-6; 7 bases line up with TRBD1. V lost 5 bases, J lost 6 bases, and 7 bases stayed unmatched. Looked up from germline, CDR1 is LNHDA and CDR2 is SQIVND (reference sequence). CDR3 size: 15 residues. This chain's CDR3 is CASSGRTGSNSPLHF. The CDR3 DNA reads as TGTGCCAGTAGTGGACGGACAGGCAGTAATTCACCCCTCCACTTT.

The chain joins TRBV10-3 to TRBJ2-1; 11 bases fit TRBD2. Trimming removed 1 base from V and 4 bases from J; junction bases left unmatched: 9. The V gene's germline CDR1 is ENHRY and CDR2 SYGVKD. The CDR3 sequence is 18 residues long. CDR3 nucleotides: TGTGCCATCAGTGAGTTGACTAGCGGGACCTCCCGTTACAATGAGCAGTTCTTC. This encodes CAISELTSGTSRYNEQFF.

The table lists this clone with a count of one. This chain connects TRBV5-1 to TRBJ2-5, with 9 positions matching TRBD1. Germline trimming cut 0 bases from V and 6 bases from J; bases unmatched to any gene: 9. Germline V gene sequence: CDR1 SGHRS, CDR2 YFSETQ. This CDR3 comprises 16 residues. CDR3 region: CASSLDPGTGRKTQYF. CDR3 nucleotides: TGCGCCAGCAGCTTGGACCCCGGGACAGGGAGGAAGACCCAGTACTTC.

The V call is TRBV3-1 (or the pseudogene TRBV3-2), the J call TRBJ1-1, with D perhaps matching TRBD1 (5 bases). V was clipped by 4 bases and J by 1 base, with 10 bases between them. CDR1 and CDR2 from the germline V gene are LGHDT and YNNKEL (reference sequence). The CDR3 spans 14 residues. As DNA, the CDR3 is TGTGCCAGCAGCCTGACAGTTAAGAACACTGAAGCTTTCTTT. This codes for CASSLTVKNTEAFF.

The V and J genes are TRBV30 and TRBJ2-5; 8 bases fit TRBD2. In germline, CDR1 is GTSNPN, CDR2 SVGIG (reference sequence). V lost 4 bases and J lost 7; bases outside the gene matches: 5. The CDR3 totals 12 residues. The CDR3 here is CAWTRREGTQYF. The CDR3 DNA follows: TGTGCCTGGACGCGACGGGAGGGGACCCAGTACTTC.

The V gene is TRBV19, the J gene TRBJ2-7, with TRBD1 identical over 11 bases. The J segment lost 2 bases and the V segment lost 5 bases, leaving 5 bases of the junction unmatched. The germline CDR1 and CDR2 sequences are LNHDA and SQIVND (reference sequence). The CDR3 runs 15 residues. For the CDR3, the DNA is TGTGCCAGTAGTGGGGGACAGGGGGATCCCTACGAGCAGTACTTC. Amino acid sequence: CASSGGQGDPYEQYF.

The genes are TRBV4-1 and TRBJ1-2; possibly TRBD1 for D (5 bases). CDR3 length equals 15 residues. V was pared by 1 base and J by 8 bases, with 17 bases between. CDR1 MGHRA and CDR2 YSYEKL come from the germline V gene. DNA of the CDR3: TGCGCCAGCAGCCAAGCCCGACTAGGGGAGAGCGGCTACACCTTC. Residues: CASSQARLGESGYTF.

J is TRBJ2-7 and V is TRBV19; TRBD1 matches 8 bases. CDR1 LNHDA and CDR2 SQIVND come from the germline V gene (reference sequence). J gave up 5 bases and V 1 base, and 4 bases lay outside the gene matches. The CDR3 is 14 amino acids. This CDR3 reads CASSIGQGADEQYF. DNA for the CDR3: TGTGCCAGTAGTATAGGGCAGGGGGCAGACGAGCAGTACTTC.

The CDR3 spells CASSQGLASTDTQYF. CDR3 DNA sequence: TGCGCCAGCAGCCAAGGACTAGCGAGCACAGATACGCAGTATTTT. V and J are TRBV4-1 and TRBJ2-3; 8 bases are shared with TRBD2. Germline-derived CDR1 and CDR2 are MGHRA and YSYEKL. Trimming took 1 base from V and 0 from J; bases not matched to a gene: 0. The CDR3 is made up of 15 amino acids.

The chain uses TRBV6-5 and TRBJ2-5; no clear D gene. The germline gives CDR1 MNHEY, CDR2 SVGAGI. V was shortened by 8 bases and J by 3 bases, with 10 bases between the two germline ends. The CDR3 has 12 amino acids. CDR3 in amino acids: CASPPGEETQYF. CDR3 nucleotides: TGTGCCAGCCCCCCCGGAGAAGAGACCCAGTACTTC.

This chain uses TRBV7-9 with TRBJ2-1; D is unresolved. This CDR3 is 15 amino acids long. CDR1 is SEHNR, CDR2 FQNEAQ, per germline (reference sequence). Trimming cost V 2 bases and J 0 bases, with 8 bases left between them. This chain's CDR3 is CASSLSRSSYNEQFF. As DNA, the CDR3 is TGTGCCAGCAGCTTATCTCGGAGCTCCTACAATGAGCAGTTCTTC.

The chain employs TRBV6-5 and TRBJ2-1; 7 bases agree with TRBD2. From germline, CDR1 is MNHEY and CDR2 SVGAGI. The CDR3 runs 14 residues. With 7 bases clipped from V and 5 bases from J, the junction kept 8 bases outside the gene matches. The CDR3 here is CASIWDYQHNEQFF. As DNA, the CDR3 is TGTGCCAGCATTTGGGACTACCAGCACAATGAGCAGTTCTTC.

V and J are TRBV7-9 and TRBJ2-1, with TRBD2 identical over 9 bases. The CDR3 spans 16 residues. Germline CDR1 reads SEHNR; CDR2 reads FQNEAQ (reference sequence). V gave up 5 bases and J gave up 6 bases; unmatched junction bases: 11. The CDR3, as DNA: TGTGCCAGCAGCCCGTATGGGGCGGGAGGGCCCAATGAGCAGTTCTTC. Translated: CASSPYGAGGPNEQFF.

This chain uses TRBV2 with TRBJ1-2; D may be TRBD1 (6 bases). V was pared by 3 bases and J by 1 base, with 15 bases between. The CDR3 runs to 16 residues. Germline V gene lookup returns CDR1 SNHLY and CDR2 FYNNEI. The CDR3 nucleotides read TGTGCCAGCAGTGAGGGACACCCCGGATTTAACTATGGCTACACCTTC. It is translated as CASSEGHPGFNYGYTF.

This clone showed up just once. This chain uses TRBV11-2 with TRBJ1-1; 7 bases align to TRBD1. This CDR3 has 13 residues. Unmatched junction bases numbered 7, after V lost 1 base and J lost 11 bases. CDR1 and CDR2 (germline): SGHAT, FQNNGV. The CDR3 DNA reads TGTGCCAGCAGCTTAGCCCAAAGGGGGCGCGCTTTCTTT. This codes for CASSLAQRGRAFF.

The chain has TRBV5-5 and TRBJ2-3; 13 nucleotides line up with TRBD2. CDR1 is SGHKS, CDR2 YYEKEE, per germline (reference sequence). Trimming at V came to 2 bases and at J to 6 bases, leaving 3 bases not matched to a gene. The CDR3 is 15 amino acids. The CDR3 region is CASSFTTSGGDTQYF. As DNA, the CDR3 is TGTGCCAGCAGCTTTACGACTAGCGGGGGGGATACGCAGTATTTT.

The chain is built from TRBV9 and TRBJ2-1, with D possibly TRBD2 on 5 matching bases. Trimming left V 0 bases short and J 6 bases short, with 13 bases between. This CDR3 has 15 amino acids. Germline CDR1 is SGDLS and CDR2 is YYNGEE. DNA for the CDR3: TGTGCCAGCAGCGTAGTCGGAGCGGAGGCCAATGAGCAGTTCTTC. Protein product: CASSVVGAEANEQFF.

The genes are TRBV6-6 and TRBJ2-7; D call uncertain. Between the trimmed V and J ends, which lost 8 bases and 1 base, there was a span of 9 bases. Looked up from germline, CDR1 is MNHNY and CDR2 is SVGAGI (reference sequence). CDR3 length: 12 amino acids. CDR3 loop: CASASSSYEQYF. For the CDR3, the DNA is TGTGCCAGCGCTTCCAGTTCCTACGAGCAGTACTTC.

The rearrangement links TRBV5-1 to TRBJ2-7; 7 bases are a match to TRBD1. The V and J ends lost 4 bases and 3 bases, in that order; junction bases with no gene match: 7. The CDR3 extends over 14 amino acids. CDR1 SGHRS and CDR2 YFSETQ come from the germline V gene. The CDR3 here is CASSPSPGGYEQYF. CDR3 DNA sequence: TGCGCCAGCAGCCCCTCCCCAGGGGGCTACGAGCAGTACTTC.

CDR3 nucleotide sequence: TGTGCCAGCAGCGAGGACAGGGCAGGGGCTTTCTTT. Translated: CASSEDRAGAFF. V is TRBV2 and J is TRBJ1-1; 8 bases map to TRBD1. CDR3 length: 12 amino acids. From germline, CDR1 is SNHLY and CDR2 FYNNEI. J lost 11 bases, V lost 6 bases, and 8 bases had no gene match.

V usage is TRBV2 and J usage is TRBJ2-1; no clear D gene. In germline, CDR1 is SNHLY, CDR2 FYNNEI. The CDR3 is 13 amino acids. Trimming removed 4 bases from V and 5 bases from J, with 9 bases in between. In nucleotides, the CDR3 is TGTGCCAGCAGTGTAGAGCAACACAATGAGCAGTTCTTC. Translation gives CASSVEQHNEQFF.

This chain uses TRBV4-1 with TRBJ2-6; D is possibly TRBD1 (6 bases). V was cut by 0 bases and J by 2 bases, with 8 bases left in between. The V gene's germline CDR1 is MGHRA and CDR2 YSYEKL. The CDR3 covers 16 residues. The CDR3 bases are TGCGCCAGCAGCCAAGATGCAGGGGCTGGGGCCAACGTCCTGACTTTC. This gives the protein CASSQDAGAGANVLTF.

The chain carries TRBV2 and TRBJ2-1, with 9 bases matching TRBD2. In germline, CDR1 is SNHLY, CDR2 FYNNEI. V lost 0 bases to trimming and J lost 9 bases; unmatched junction nucleotides: 9. The CDR3 is made up of 16 amino acids. The CDR3 spells CASSEALLAGTPEQFF. As DNA, the CDR3 is TGTGCCAGCAGTGAAGCGCTCCTAGCGGGAACACCTGAGCAGTTCTTC.